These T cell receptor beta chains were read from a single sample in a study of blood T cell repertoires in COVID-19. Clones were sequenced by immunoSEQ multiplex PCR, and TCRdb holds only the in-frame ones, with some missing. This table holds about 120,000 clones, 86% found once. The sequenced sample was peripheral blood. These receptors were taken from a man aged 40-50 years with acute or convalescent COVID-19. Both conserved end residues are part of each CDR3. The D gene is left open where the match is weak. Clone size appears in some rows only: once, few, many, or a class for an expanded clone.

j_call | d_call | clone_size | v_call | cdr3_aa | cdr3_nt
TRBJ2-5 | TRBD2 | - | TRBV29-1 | CSVEDQSGALGETQYF | TGCAGCGTTGAAGATCAAAGCGGGGCGCTGGGGGAGACCCAGTACTTC
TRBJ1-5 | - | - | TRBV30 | CAWQRGSGNQPQHF | TGTGCCTGGCAACGGGGGAGCGGCAATCAGCCCCAGCATTTT
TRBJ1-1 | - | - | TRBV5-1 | CASRDNLNTEAFF | TGCGCCAGCCGTGACAATTTGAACACTGAAGCTTTCTTT
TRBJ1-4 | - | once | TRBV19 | CASSILGGKLFF | TGTGCCAGTAGTATCCTCGGTGGAAAACTGTTTTTT
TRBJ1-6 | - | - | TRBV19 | CASSTRRSSYNSPLHF | TGTGCCAGTAGTACCCGACGGAGCTCCTATAATTCACCCCTCCACTTT
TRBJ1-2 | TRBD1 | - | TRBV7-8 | CASSQDRGVRNYGYTF | TGTGCCAGCAGCCAGGACAGGGGGGTGCGTAACTATGGCTACACCTTC
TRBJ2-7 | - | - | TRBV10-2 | CASSEARDPYEQYF | TGCGCCAGCAGTGAGGCGCGGGACCCCTACGAGCAGTACTTC
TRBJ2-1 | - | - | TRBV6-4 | CASSLESTYNEQFF | TGTGCCAGCAGTCTCGAGTCCACCTACAATGAGCAGTTCTTC
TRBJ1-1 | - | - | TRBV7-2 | CASSPHGGLSGTEAFF | TGTGCCAGCAGCCCCCACGGGGGGCTTTCGGGCACTGAAGCTTTCTTT
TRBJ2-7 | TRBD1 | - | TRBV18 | CASSDGQGRSYEQYF | TGTGCCAGCTCAGATGGACAGGGGCGTTCCTACGAGCAGTACTTC
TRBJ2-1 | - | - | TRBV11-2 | CASSSAGAGLGNEQFF | TGTGCCAGCAGCTCCGCTGGGGCAGGGCTAGGAAATGAGCAGTTCTTC
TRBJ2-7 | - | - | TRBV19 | CATSSQGISEQYF | TGTGCCACATCTTCACAGGGAATTAGCGAGCAGTACTTC
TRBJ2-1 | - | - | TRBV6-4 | CASSWDLFNEQFF | TGTGCCAGCAGTTGGGACTTGTTCAATGAGCAGTTCTTC
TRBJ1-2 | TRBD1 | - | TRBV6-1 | CASSEGGQGPVYGYTF | TGTGCCAGCAGTGAAGGGGGACAGGGGCCGGTCTATGGCTACACCTTC
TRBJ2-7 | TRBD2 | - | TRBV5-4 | CASRNGLAGAGEQYF | TGTGCCAGCAGAAACGGACTAGCGGGGGCGGGGGAGCAGTACTTC
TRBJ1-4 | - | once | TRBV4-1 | CASSQGPDVGLGEKLFF | TGCGCCAGCAGCCAAGGCCCGGATGTGGGGCTAGGGGAAAAACTGTTTTTT
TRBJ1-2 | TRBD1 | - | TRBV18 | CASSLDRGNYGYTF | TGTGCCAGCTCACTCGACAGGGGGAACTATGGCTACACCTTC
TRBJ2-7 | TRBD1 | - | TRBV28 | CASSPRTGSNEQYF | TGTGCCAGCAGCCCCCGGACAGGGTCCAACGAGCAGTACTTC
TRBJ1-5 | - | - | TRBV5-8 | CASSLGGAGQPQHF | TGTGCCAGCAGCTTAGGGGGGGCTGGTCAGCCCCAGCATTTT
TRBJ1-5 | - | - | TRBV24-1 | CATGGQISNQPQHF | TGTGCCACCGGAGGACAGATAAGCAATCAGCCCCAGCATTTT
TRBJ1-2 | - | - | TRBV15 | CATSRDSGTGGYTF | TGTGCCACCAGCAGAGATTCCGGAACGGGGGGCTACACCTTC
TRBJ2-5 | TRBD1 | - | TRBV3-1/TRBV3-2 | CASSQDRDRDQETQYF | TGTGCCAGCAGCCAAGATAGGGACAGGGATCAAGAGACCCAGTACTTC
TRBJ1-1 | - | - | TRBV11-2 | CASSLVVPGMNTEAFF | TGTGCCAGCAGCTTAGTTGTTCCAGGGATGAACACTGAAGCTTTCTTT
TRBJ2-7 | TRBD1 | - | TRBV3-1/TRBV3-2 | CASSIGTANYEQYF | TGTGCCAGCAGCATCGGGACAGCTAATTACGAGCAGTACTTC
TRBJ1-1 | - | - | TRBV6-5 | CASRDRISNTEAFF | TGTGCCAGCAGGGACAGAATTTCGAACACTGAAGCTTTCTTT
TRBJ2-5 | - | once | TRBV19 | CASSPRRRGETQYF | TGTGCCAGTAGTCCTCGCAGGAGAGGGGAGACCCAGTACTTC
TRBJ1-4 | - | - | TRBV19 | CASSARQESQKLFF | TGTGCCAGTAGTGCGCGACAGGAGAGTCAAAAACTGTTTTTT
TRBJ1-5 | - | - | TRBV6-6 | CASRTGTLHQPQHF | TGTGCCAGCAGAACTGGGACACTACATCAGCCCCAGCATTTT
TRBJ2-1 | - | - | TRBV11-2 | CASSPYGIPGKEQFF | TGTGCCAGCAGCCCATATGGGATCCCAGGGAAGGAGCAGTTCTTC
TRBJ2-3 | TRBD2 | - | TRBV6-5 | CASSLSAGGTDTQYF | TGTGCCAGCAGTTTGTCCGCCGGGGGGACCGATACGCAGTATTTT
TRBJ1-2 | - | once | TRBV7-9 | CASSLEGTRDYGYTF | TGTGCCAGCAGCTTAGAAGGGACAAGGGACTATGGCTACACCTTC
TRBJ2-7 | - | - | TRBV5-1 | CASSLVVGGSYEQYF | TGCGCCAGCAGCTTGGTGGTAGGGGGCTCCTACGAGCAGTACTTC
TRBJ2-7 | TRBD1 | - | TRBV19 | CASSAGGAYEQYF | TGTGCCAGTAGTGCAGGGGGCGCCTACGAGCAGTACTTC
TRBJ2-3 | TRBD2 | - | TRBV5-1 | CASSLVAGGATDTQYF | TGCGCCAGCAGCTTGGTAGCGGGAGGGGCCACAGATACGCAGTATTTT
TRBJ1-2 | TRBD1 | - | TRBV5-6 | CASSFTGDHLKVHGYTF | TGTGCCAGCAGCTTTACAGGGGACCATCTTAAGGTCCATGGCTACACCTTC
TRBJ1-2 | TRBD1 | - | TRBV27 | CASSLSPRDSVGGYTF | TGTGCCAGCAGTTTATCGCCCCGGGACAGTGTGGGTGGCTACACCTTC
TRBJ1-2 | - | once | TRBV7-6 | CASSLVTDSYYGYTF | TGTGCCAGCAGCTTAGTTACGGACAGCTACTATGGCTACACCTTC
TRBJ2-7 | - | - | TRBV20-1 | CSASSASYEQYF | TGCAGTGCTAGTTCCGCGTCCTACGAGCAGTACTTC
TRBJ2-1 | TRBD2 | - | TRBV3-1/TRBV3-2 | CASSQIAGQNEQFF | TGTGCCAGCAGCCAAATAGCGGGACAAAATGAGCAGTTCTTC
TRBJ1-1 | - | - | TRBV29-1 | CSVGRAGTEAFF | TGCAGCGTTGGACGGGCGGGCACTGAAGCTTTCTTT
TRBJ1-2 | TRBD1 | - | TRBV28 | CASSTGQGVYGYTF | TGTGCCAGCAGCACGGGACAGGGGGTCTATGGCTACACCTTC
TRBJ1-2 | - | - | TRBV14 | CASSPDMDYGYTF | TGTGCCAGCAGCCCGGACATGGACTATGGCTACACCTTC
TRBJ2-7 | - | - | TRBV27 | CASSLSGYEQYF | TGTGCCAGCAGTCTCTCAGGGTACGAGCAGTACTTC
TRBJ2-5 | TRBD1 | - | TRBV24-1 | CATSDPGQGFQETQYF | TGTGCCACCAGTGATCCGGGACAGGGCTTCCAAGAGACCCAGTACTTC
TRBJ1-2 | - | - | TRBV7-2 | CASSPPGRALRGYTF | TGTGCCAGCAGCCCCCCAGGCAGGGCCTTAAGGGGCTACACCTTC
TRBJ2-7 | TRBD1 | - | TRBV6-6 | CASSYQGAPPEQYF | TGTGCCAGCAGTTACCAGGGGGCCCCCCCCGAGCAGTACTTC
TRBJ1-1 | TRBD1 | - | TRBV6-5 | CASSPQGADTEAFF | TGTGCCAGCAGTCCCCAGGGGGCGGACACTGAAGCTTTCTTT
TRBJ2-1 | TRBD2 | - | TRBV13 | CASSRWGLAGGFNEQFF | TGTGCCAGCAGCCGCTGGGGACTAGCGGGAGGTTTCAATGAGCAGTTCTTC
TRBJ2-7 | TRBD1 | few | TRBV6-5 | CASRPGTAQRSEQYF | TGTGCCAGCAGACCCGGGACAGCCCAGCGTAGCGAGCAGTACTTC
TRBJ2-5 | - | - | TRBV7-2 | CASSFSGLRETQYF | TGTGCCAGCAGCTTCTCAGGGCTGCGAGAGACCCAGTACTTC
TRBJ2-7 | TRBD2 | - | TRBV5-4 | CASSFLAGAYEQYF | TGTGCCAGCAGCTTTTTAGCGGGAGCCTACGAGCAGTACTTC
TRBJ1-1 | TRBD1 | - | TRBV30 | CAWSAPDRGWTEAFF | TGTGCCTGGAGCGCTCCGGACAGGGGATGGACTGAAGCTTTCTTT
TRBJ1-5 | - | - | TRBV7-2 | CASSLARHGNQPQHF | TGTGCCAGCAGCTTAGCACGACACGGAAATCAGCCCCAGCATTTT
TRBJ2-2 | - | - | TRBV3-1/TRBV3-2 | CASSHSFGELFF | TGTGCCAGCAGCCATAGCTTCGGGGAGCTGTTTTTT
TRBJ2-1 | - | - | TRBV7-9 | CASSPSYNEQFF | TGTGCCAGCAGCCCGTCCTACAATGAGCAGTTCTTC
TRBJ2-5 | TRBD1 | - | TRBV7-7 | CASSTAGTGMETQYF | TGTGCCAGCAGCACAGCCGGGACAGGGATGGAGACCCAGTACTTC
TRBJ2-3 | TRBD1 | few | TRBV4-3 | CASSPGQNTDTQYF | TGCGCCAGCAGCCCGGGACAGAACACAGATACGCAGTATTTT
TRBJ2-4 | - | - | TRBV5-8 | CASGTRDQGGNIQYF | TGTGCCAGCGGGACCCGGGACCAGGGAGGTAACATTCAGTACTTC
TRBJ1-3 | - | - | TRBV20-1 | CSASGPTGNTIYF | TGCAGTGCTAGTGGGCCCACTGGAAACACCATATATTTT